These 26 T cell receptor beta chains were all obtained from the same sample, sequenced in a study of shared T cell receptors in the human thymus. The assay was immunoSEQ multiplex PCR, and TCRdb's table has in-frame clones only and misses some. The data show around 730,000 clones, roughly 88% seen once. The same sample was also studied in work on human thymus T cells.

The specimen sequenced was thymocytes. These receptors all stem from a girl under three years old with a congenital heart defect.

The gene calls are TRBV10-3 and TRBJ1-2; 9 bases map to TRBD1. Trimming cost V 0 bases and J 6 bases; bases outside gene matches: 11. The CDR3 spans 17 residues. CDR1 and CDR2 (germline): ENHRY, SYGVKD. CDR3: CAISESRGTGRLNGYTF. Written as DNA, the CDR3 is TGTGCCATCAGTGAGTCGAGGGGGACAGGGAGGTTGAATGGCTACACCTTC.

J is TRBJ2-7 and V is TRBV19; 7 bases line up with TRBD2. V was pared by 4 bases and J by 3 bases, with 6 bases of the junction left unmatched. The CDR3 is 14 amino acids. The germline V gene has CDR1 LNHDA and CDR2 SQIVND (reference sequence). CDR3 nucleotides: TGTGCCAGTAGTAGGGGGGGTCACGACTACGAGCAGTACTTC. Amino acid sequence: CASSRGGHDYEQYF.

The chain carries TRBV7-9 and TRBJ1-2; a possible D gene is TRBD1 (5 bases). Germline CDR1 reads SEHNR; CDR2 reads FQNEAQ (reference sequence). V lost 6 bases to trimming and J lost 6 bases, with 17 bases between them. CDR3 length: 14 amino acids. The CDR3 nucleotides are TGTGCCAGCAGTAGGGAGGGGCTAACAGATGGCTACACCTTC. It is translated as CASSREGLTDGYTF.

The chain is built from TRBV2 and TRBJ2-7; 7 nucleotides agree with TRBD1. Germline CDR1 reads SNHLY; CDR2 reads FYNNEI. The length of the CDR3 is 14 residues. Trimming removed 8 bases from V and 3 bases from J; junction bases left unmatched: 10. The CDR3 loop is CASRRPPGGYEQYF. CDR3 nucleotides: TGTGCCAGCCGCCGCCCACCAGGGGGCTACGAGCAGTACTTC.

The V and J genes are TRBV7-9 and TRBJ2-7; D possibly corresponds to TRBD2 (6 bases). Germline CDR1 and CDR2: SEHNR and FQNEAQ (reference sequence). Deletions cut 5 bases from V and 12 bases from J, with 26 bases between. CDR3 length: 15 residues. CDR3 DNA: TGTGCCAGCAGCCCCGGTCGGCGGGACCGACCGTCCCGGTACTTC. Translating gives CASSPGRRDRPSRYF.

The V and J genes are TRBV4-1 and TRBJ1-5, with 10 bases fitting TRBD1. Germline loops: CDR1 MGHRA, CDR2 YSYEKL. V lost 4 bases and J lost 0; bases outside the gene matches: 6. The CDR3 is made up of 17 amino acids. As DNA, the CDR3 is TGCGCCAGCAGCCCCCGGGACAGGGGTTATAGCAATCAGCCCCAGCATTTT. It translates to CASSPRDRGYSNQPQHF.

The V and J genes are TRBV5-1 and TRBJ1-6; TRBD1 aligns across 8 bases. Per germline, CDR1 SGHRS and CDR2 YFSETQ. The CDR3 is made up of 16 amino acids. After removal of 4 bases from V and 9 bases from J, the junction contained 12 bases not matched to a gene. The CDR3 is CASSQPGQGPFSPLHF. The CDR3 DNA reads TGCGCCAGCAGCCAACCCGGACAGGGACCTTTTTCACCCCTCCACTTT.

The chain uses TRBV6-1 and TRBJ2-1; 7 bases line up with TRBD2. Trimming removed 1 base from V and 8 bases from J; junction bases left unmatched: 8. The CDR3 runs 15 residues. Germline assignment: CDR1 MNHNS and CDR2 SASEGT. CDR3 DNA: TGTGCCAGCAGTGAAGATTTGTCAGGGAGGGATGAGCAGTTCTTC. This translates into CASSEDLSGRDEQFF.

The rearrangement uses TRBV5-1 and TRBJ2-5; tentatively, D is TRBD1 (6 bases). Looked up from germline, CDR1 is SGHRS and CDR2 is YFSETQ. Deletions cut 4 bases from V and 0 bases from J, with 13 bases between. This CDR3 contains 15 residues. Here the CDR3 DNA reads TGCGCCAGCAGCAGATCAGGACAGAACCAAGAGACCCAGTACTTC. Its translation is CASSRSGQNQETQYF.

The J gene is TRBJ2-7, the V gene TRBV25-1; D is uncertain. Germline CDR1 reads MGHDK; CDR2 reads SYGVNS. V was clipped by 4 bases and J by 0 bases, with 16 bases between them. The CDR3 extends over 16 amino acids. In nucleotides, the CDR3 is TGTGCCAGCAGTGGCAGGCGCCCTGGCCTCTCCTACGAGCAGTACTTC. Amino acid sequence: CASSGRRPGLSYEQYF.

This sequence joins TRBV4-1 and TRBJ1-1; 8 bases map to TRBD1. This CDR3 has 14 residues. With 4 bases clipped from V and 4 bases from J, the junction kept 5 bases outside the gene matches. The germline CDR1 and CDR2 sequences are MGHRA and YSYEKL. The CDR3 coding sequence is TGCGCCAGCAGCCCCAGGGGGCGCGGCACTGAAGCTTTCTTT. Protein: CASSPRGRGTEAFF.

This chain links TRBV19 with TRBJ2-2; TRBD1 aligns across 8 bases. Looked up from germline, CDR1 is LNHDA and CDR2 is SQIVND (reference sequence). The ends lost 5 bases at V and 6 bases at J; junction bases unmatched: 5. The CDR3 is 14 residues long. CDR3 DNA sequence: TGTGCCAGTAGTCTCGGACAGGGACCCGGGGAGCTGTTTTTT. It is translated as CASSLGQGPGELFF.

The chain combines TRBV10-3 with TRBJ1-2, with 10 positions matching TRBD1. The CDR3 spans 13 residues. Germline V gene data show CDR1 as ENHRY and CDR2 as SYGVKD. Trimming removed 11 bases from V and 0 bases from J; junction bases left unmatched: 3. The DNA for the CDR3 is TGTGCCTCCGACAGGGGGCCTAACTATGGCTACACCTTC. Amino acid sequence: CASDRGPNYGYTF.

The chain couples TRBV7-9 to TRBJ2-2; TRBD1 agrees at 9 bases. CDR1 SEHNR and CDR2 FQNEAQ come from the germline V gene (reference sequence). This CDR3 contains 15 residues. V lost 8 bases and J lost 1; bases outside the gene matches: 5. The DNA of the CDR3 is TGTGCCAGCCCCGGGGACAGGGAGAACACCGGGGAGCTGTTTTTT. This translates into CASPGDRENTGELFF. Filled out from reference TRBV7-9 and TRBJ2-2, the complete variable domain reads DTGVSQNPRHKITKRGQNVTFRCDPISEHNRLYWYRQTLGQGPEFLTYFQNEAQLEKSRLLSDRFSAERPKGSFSTLEIQRTEQGDSAMYLCASPGDRENTGELFFGEGSRLTVL.

The genes are TRBV20-1 and TRBJ2-5; weak D call: TRBD1 (6 bases). The germline V and J ends were trimmed by 6 bases and 9 bases, with 11 bases remaining between them. The CDR3 sequence is 10 residues long. The germline CDR1 and CDR2 sequences are DFQATT and SNEGSKA (reference sequence). CDR3 sequence: CSATSGAQYF. CDR3 DNA sequence: TGCAGTGCCACGTCAGGGGCCCAGTACTTC.

This clone was seen only a few times. The V gene is TRBV11-2, the J gene TRBJ1-2; 8 nucleotides line up with TRBD1. This CDR3 region has 13 residues. Trimming removed 5 bases from V and 6 bases from J; junction bases left unmatched: 5. The germline gives CDR1 SGHAT, CDR2 FQNNGV. The CDR3 reads CASSLPTGDGYTF. Written as DNA, the CDR3 is TGTGCCAGCAGCCTCCCGACAGGGGATGGCTACACCTTC.

This sequence joins TRBV28 and TRBJ2-6; the D gene is possibly TRBD1 (5 bases). Between the trimmed V and J ends, which lost 7 bases and 4 bases, there was a span of 23 bases. CDR1 and CDR2 (germline): MDHEN, SYDVKM. The CDR3 sequence is 18 residues long. CDR3 protein: CASTPDPTAAGGANVLTF. The CDR3 region has the DNA TGTGCCAGCACCCCCGATCCGACAGCCGCCGGGGGGGCCAACGTCCTGACTTTC.

This chain uses TRBV2 with TRBJ1-3; 10 bases line up with TRBD1. This CDR3 spans 16 amino acids. The J segment lost 5 bases and the V segment lost 6 bases, leaving 10 bases of the junction unmatched. Germline V gene data show CDR1 as SNHLY and CDR2 as FYNNEI. The CDR3 sequence: CASSHSPGQGRNTIYF. DNA for the CDR3: TGTGCCAGCAGCCATTCCCCGGGACAGGGGAGAAACACCATATATTTT. Variable domain in full (rest from reference TRBV2 and TRBJ1-3): EPEVTQTPSHQVTQMGQEVILRCVPISNHLYFYWYRQILGQKVEFLVSFYNNEISEKSEIFDDQFSVERPDGSNFTLKIRSTKLEDSAMYFCASSHSPGQGRNTIYFGEGSWLTVV.

V and J are TRBV4-3 and TRBJ2-1, with 14 bases matching TRBD2. The V and J ends lost 0 bases and 7 bases, in that order; junction bases with no gene match: 8. CDR3 size: 18 residues. Germline V CDR1 and CDR2: LGHNA, YSLEER. The CDR3 DNA reads as TGCGCCAGCAGCCAAGATCGACTAGCGGGGGGGCCGGGAAATGAGCAGTTCTTC. Translated, it gives CASSQDRLAGGPGNEQFF.

This rearrangement joins TRBV19 to TRBJ1-1; no clear D gene. V lost 3 bases, J lost 6 bases, and 20 bases lay in between. The CDR3 runs to 16 residues. Per the germline V gene, CDR1 is LNHDA and CDR2 is SQIVND (reference sequence). The CDR3 bases are TGTGCCAGTAGTATTTTGTCTGAGGGCCCATGGCCTGAAGCTTTCTTT. The encoded protein is CASSILSEGPWPEAFF. The full variable domain, rest sourced from reference TRBV19 and TRBJ1-1, is DGGITQSPKYLFRKEGQNVTLSCEQNLNHDAMYWYRQDPGQGLRLIYYSQIVNDFQKGDIAEGYSVSREKKESFPLTVTSAQKNPTAFYLCASSILSEGPWPEAFFGQGTRLTVV.

The rearrangement uses TRBV25-1 and TRBJ1-3, with D tentatively TRBD1 (5 bases). Between the trimmed V and J ends, which lost 1 base and 4 bases, there was a span of 11 bases. Germline CDR1 and CDR2: MGHDK and SYGVNS. The CDR3 spans 15 residues. CDR3 sequence reads: CASSEWGGRGNTIYF. DNA of the CDR3: TGTGCCAGCAGTGAATGGGGGGGGAGGGGAAACACCATATATTTT.

The rearrangement links TRBV25-1 to TRBJ1-4; D is unclear. Looked up from germline, CDR1 is MGHDK and CDR2 is SYGVNS. V lost 6 bases, J lost 8 bases, and 16 bases lay in between. This CDR3 comprises 14 residues. For the CDR3, the DNA is TGTGCCAGCAGGGGCTTCTGGGGAGCAGAAAAACTGTTTTTT. This gives the protein CASRGFWGAEKLFF.

V is TRBV4-3 and J is TRBJ2-2; 9 nucleotides align to TRBD1. CDR1 is LGHNA, CDR2 YSLEER, per germline. CDR3 length: 18 amino acids. With 1 base clipped from V and 7 bases from J, the junction kept 13 bases outside the gene matches. CDR3 coding DNA: TGCGCCAGCAGCCAAGGATTCCCGGGGACAGGGCAAGGCGGGGAGCTGTTTTTT. As protein: CASSQGFPGTGQGGELFF.

This rearrangement joins TRBV5-5 to TRBJ1-6; 9 bases fit TRBD1. The CDR3 has 15 residues. J was trimmed by 10 bases and V by 0 bases; bases with no gene match: 5. Per the germline V gene, CDR1 is SGHKS and CDR2 is YYEKEE (reference sequence). In DNA form, the CDR3 reads TGTGCCAGCAGCTTGGCCACAGGGGGCAACTCACCCCTCCACTTT. Its protein is CASSLATGGNSPLHF.

V usage is TRBV6-5 and J usage is TRBJ2-2; tentatively, D is TRBD2 (6 bases). The V and J ends lost 2 bases and 1 base respectively, with 11 bases between them. The CDR3 spans 16 residues. CDR1 and CDR2 from the germline V gene are MNHEY and SVGAGI. CDR3 residues: CASSYLGRGNTGELFF. The CDR3 DNA reads TGTGCCAGCAGTTACCTCGGGCGGGGGAACACCGGGGAGCTGTTTTTT.

V is TRBV28 and J is TRBJ2-1; 10 bases align to TRBD2. Looked up from germline, CDR1 is MDHEN and CDR2 is SYDVKM. The V segment lost 6 bases and the J segment 5 bases; nucleotides outside the gene matches: 13. The CDR3 runs to 17 residues. CDR3 residues: CASSQPASGGINNEQFF. In DNA form, the CDR3 reads TGTGCCAGCAGCCAACCCGCTAGCGGGGGTATCAACAATGAGCAGTTCTTC. The entire variable domain, with the rest obtained from reference TRBV28 and TRBJ2-1, is as follows: DVKVTQSSRYLVKRTGEKVFLECVQDMDHENMFWYRQDPGLGLRLIYFSYDVKMKEKGDIPEGYSVSREKKERFSLILESASTNQTSMYLCASSQPASGGINNEQFFGPGTRLTVL.